Listed below are T cell receptor beta chains from one sample, sequenced in a study of shared clonotypes between healthy human individuals. TCRdb keeps only in-frame clones here, not all; method: immunoSEQ multiplex PCR. The sample comprises approximately 740,000 clones, around 92% of which are singletons, and 20% to 30% rests with the top ten. Sequencing was carried out using naive CD8+ T cells sorted from blood. The source of these receptors is a man younger than 40 in good health. CDR3s include the opening cysteine and the closing phenylalanine or tryptophan. Each record gives: D gene, J gene, clone size, V gene, CDR3 DNA, CDR3 protein. A D gene is named only where the DNA matches it firmly. Size values are once, few and many counts, or a class for expanded clones, and some rows have none.

TRBD1 TRBJ1-1 - TRBV5-4 TGTGCCAGCAGCCGAGGACAGGGAGCTTTCTTT CASSRGQGAFF
- TRBJ2-6 - TRBV6-1 TGTGCCAGCAGTGAAACAGGGACTGGGGCCAACGTCCTGACTTTC CASSETGTGANVLTF
- TRBJ2-3 - TRBV4-1 TGCGCCAGCAGCCAAGATGAGGGAGGTTCGAGCACAGATACGCAGTATTTT CASSQDEGGSSTDTQYF
- TRBJ2-7 many TRBV2 TGTGCCAGCAGTGAGAGTTGGGACAATACCTACGAGCAGTACTTC CASSESWDNTYEQYF
- TRBJ1-1 - TRBV29-1 TGCAGCGTCCTTTACATGGGCACTGAAGCTTTCTTT CSVLYMGTEAFF
- TRBJ2-1 - TRBV29-1 TGCAGCGTTGAAGATCACAGCCAGGTCTACAATGAGCAGTTCTTC CSVEDHSQVYNEQFF
TRBD2 TRBJ2-7 - TRBV30 TGTGCCTGGAGTTATCCCCCTAGCGGTCCCTACGAGCAGTACTTC CAWSYPPSGPYEQYF
- TRBJ2-1 - TRBV5-1 TGCGCCAGCAGCGTGGACAGCTACAATGAGCAGTTCTTC CASSVDSYNEQFF
- TRBJ1-1 - TRBV6-5 TGTGCCAGCAGTTACGGCAGCCTTAACACTGAAGCTTTCTTT CASSYGSLNTEAFF
TRBD2 TRBJ2-7 - TRBV19 TGTGCCAGTAGGGGCACGGGACTAGATCCGACCTACGAGCAGTACTTC CASRGTGLDPTYEQYF
- TRBJ2-1 - TRBV28 TGTGCCAGCAGTTTACCCTACTTCGGGAGCAATGAGCAGTTCTTC CASSLPYFGSNEQFF
- TRBJ2-7 - TRBV15 TGTGCCACCAGCAGAGATAGAACAGGAGGGCTAGACGAGCAGTACTTC CATSRDRTGGLDEQYF
- TRBJ2-7 - TRBV27 TGTGCCAGCAGTATACAAGGCGCCTACTCCTACGAGCAGTACTTC CASSIQGAYSYEQYF
- TRBJ2-1 - TRBV11-2 TGTGCCAGCACCAATGTGGTAAACTCCTACAATGAGCAGTTCTTC CASTNVVNSYNEQFF
- TRBJ2-7 - TRBV27 TGTGCCAGCAGTTTCCAGAGGGGTTACGAGCAGTACTTC CASSFQRGYEQYF
- TRBJ2-1 once TRBV15 TGTGCCACCAGCAGAGAGACAGCTTACAATGAGCAGTTCTTC CATSRETAYNEQFF
TRBD2 TRBJ2-3 - TRBV28 TGTGCCAGCAGTTTTCTAGGTAGCGGGAGTATAGATACGCAGTATTTT CASSFLGSGSIDTQYF
- TRBJ2-3 - TRBV7-9 TGTGCCAGAGAAGCTGATACGCAGTATTTT CAREADTQYF
- TRBJ2-7 - TRBV25-1 TGTGCCAGCACTAGTGATCTCTACGAGCAGTACTTC CASTSDLYEQYF
- TRBJ2-1 - TRBV2 TGTGCCAGCAGTTCGAGCGCGAGCTCCTACAATGAGCAGTTCTTC CASSSSASSYNEQFF
TRBD1 TRBJ2-7 once TRBV5-1 TGCGCCAGCAGCTCGAGGCAGGGGGACTACGAGCAGTACTTC CASSSRQGDYEQYF
- TRBJ1-2 once TRBV7-9 TGTGCCAGCAGCCGATTCCTGGGGGAAGAGACAGTTTCTAACTATGGCTACACCTTC CASSRFLGEETVSNYGYTF
- TRBJ2-3 - TRBV30 TGTGCCTGGAGTGTAACGGAACCAGATACGCAGTATTTT CAWSVTEPDTQYF
TRBD1 TRBJ1-1 - TRBV27 TGTGCCAGCAAAACAGGGGCCCCATCTCGTGAAGCTTTCTTT CASKTGAPSREAFF
TRBD2 TRBJ2-7 - TRBV7-6 TGTGCCAGCAGCTTGACGGCTAGCGGCTACGAGCAGTACTTC CASSLTASGYEQYF
TRBD2 TRBJ2-3 - TRBV9 TGTGCCAGCAGCGCTGCCGGGACTAGCGGGGGGGCAGATACGCAGTATTTT CASSAAGTSGGADTQYF
- TRBJ2-1 once TRBV6-5 TGTGCCAGCAGTTACAGTACGAGCTCCTACAATGAGCAGTTCTTC CASSYSTSSYNEQFF
- TRBJ2-6 - TRBV5-6 TGTGCCAGCAGCTTTGGGGTCTCTGGGGCCAACGTCCTGACTTTC CASSFGVSGANVLTF
TRBD2 TRBJ2-1 - TRBV7-9 TGTGCCAGCAGCCCCACTAGCGGGATTGTGTATGAGCAGTTCTTC CASSPTSGIVYEQFF
TRBD2 TRBJ2-7 - TRBV6-5 TGTGCCAGCTGGATAGCGGGAGAGAAGCAGTACTTC CASWIAGEKQYF
- TRBJ2-3 - TRBV7-9 TGTGCCAGCAGCCCCCCCGCGGATACTAGCACAGATACGCAGTATTTT CASSPPADTSTDTQYF
- TRBJ2-7 - TRBV7-8 TGTGCCAGCAGCGTGGCGGAGGGGCTCCACGAGCAGTACTTC CASSVAEGLHEQYF
- TRBJ2-3 - TRBV5-5 TGTGCCAGCAGCTTGTTGGGATTGACAGATACGCAGTATTTT CASSLLGLTDTQYF
- TRBJ2-2 - TRBV9 TGTGCCAGCAGCGCCTACACCGGGGAGCTGTTTTTT CASSAYTGELFF
- TRBJ2-7 - TRBV7-9 TGTGCCAGCAGCTGGGAGGTTAGATCCTACGAGCAGTACTTC CASSWEVRSYEQYF
- TRBJ2-7 - TRBV27 TGTGCCAGCAGCCGCAACTTCTACGAGCAGTACTTC CASSRNFYEQYF
TRBD2 TRBJ2-7 - TRBV29-1 TGCAGCGTTAAGGCTGATGGGCTAGCGGGGTCCGAGCAGTACTTC CSVKADGLAGSEQYF
- TRBJ2-2 - TRBV11-3 TGTGCCAGCAGCTTAGTTTCCGGGGGACTGAACACCGGGGAGCTGTTTTTT CASSLVSGGLNTGELFF
- TRBJ2-5 - TRBV5-1 TGCGCCAGCAGCTGGGGGCCAAACGAAGAGGGGACCCAGTACTTC CASSWGPNEEGTQYF
TRBD1 TRBJ2-7 - TRBV4-3 TGCGCCAGCAGCCAAGATTGGAAAGGGACAGCCTACGAGCAGTACTTC CASSQDWKGTAYEQYF
- TRBJ2-1 - TRBV5-1 TGCGCCAGCAGCTTGGCCCTTACGGTTTACAATGAGCAGTTCTTC CASSLALTVYNEQFF
- TRBJ2-7 - TRBV27 TGTGCCAGCAGTTTCGACACCGGCTACGAGCAGTACTTC CASSFDTGYEQYF
TRBD1 TRBJ2-1 - TRBV27 TGTGCCAGCAGCTCCGATTCGAAGACAGGGTGGTACGATGAGCAGTTCTTC CASSSDSKTGWYDEQFF
- TRBJ2-1 - TRBV7-9 TGTGCCAGCAGCTTAGCGCTGACAGATTGGGACCACAATGAGCAGTTCTTC CASSLALTDWDHNEQFF
- TRBJ2-7 - TRBV2 TGTGCCAGCAGAGGTCGCGTCTACGAGCAGTACTTC CASRGRVYEQYF
- TRBJ2-7 once TRBV7-9 TGTGCCAGCAGCTTAGACTTGAGCGAGCAGTACTTC CASSLDLSEQYF
- TRBJ2-3 - TRBV5-4 TGTGCCAGCGGGTCGGAGAGTTCTACGCAGTATTTT CASGSESSTQYF
- TRBJ2-3 once TRBV9 TGTGCCAGCAGCGAAGGGACTGGGATAAATACGCAGTATTTT CASSEGTGINTQYF
- TRBJ1-5 - TRBV6-1 TGTGCCAGCAGTGAAGCGGGCGGAGGCAATCAGCCCCAGCATTTT CASSEAGGGNQPQHF